This is a list of T cell receptor beta chains from one sample in a study of T cell repertoires in cytomegalovirus infection. TCRdb re-analysed the reads in MiXCR, keeping a single row per CDR3 protein. Altogether hundreds of thousands of distinct CDR3 sequences are present, roughly 20% being singletons, with the ten largest covering approximately 10%. Specimen: PBMCs. The receptors originated from a human donor in good health (CMV status not recorded). Some clones in this sample may be carry-over from other donors' samples. Each CDR3 is given with its conserved first and last residue. A D gene is named only where the DNA matches it firmly. Size is stated for part of the rows, as once, few or many counts, or as a class when the clone is expanded.

CDR3	DNA	V	J	size	D
CASSGPPAGDYNEQFF	TGTGCCAGCAGTGGCCCCCCAGCGGGGGACTACAATGAGCAGTTCTTC	TRBV6-4	TRBJ2-1	.	TRBD2
CASSRGGPDYHNSYNEQFF	TGTGCCAGCAGCCGGGGGGGACCCGACTACCATAACTCCTACAATGAGCAGTTCTTC	TRBV11-3	TRBJ2-1	.	TRBD2
CASSLDRVSYEQYF	TGTGCCAGTAGTCTCGACAGGGTATCCTACGAGCAGTACTTC	TRBV19	TRBJ2-7	many	TRBD1
CASSFQGGFTDTQYF	TGTGCCAGCAGCTTTCAAGGCGGTTTCACAGATACGCAGTATTTT	TRBV7-2	TRBJ2-3	many	.
CAISDPPGLAGTQETQYF	TGTGCCATCAGTGACCCACCGGGACTAGCGGGTACCCAAGAGACCCAGTACTTC	TRBV10-3	TRBJ2-5	many	TRBD2
CASKWSVTSGSNEQFF	TGTGCCAGCAAATGGAGTGTAACTAGCGGGAGCAATGAGCAGTTCTTC	TRBV6-4	TRBJ2-1	many	TRBD2
CASSFRGSHNEQFF	TGTGCCAGCTCCTTCAGAGGGTCCCACAATGAGCAGTTCTTC	TRBV6-2/TRBV6-3	TRBJ2-1	many	.
CAVILRGVNTEAFF	TGTGCCGTCATCCTTCGCGGAGTGAACACTGAAGCTTTCTTT	TRBV7-2	TRBJ1-1	.	.
CAISHAGGVSYEQYF	TGTGCCATCAGTCATGCCGGTGGAGTCTCCTACGAGCAGTACTTC	TRBV10-3	TRBJ2-7	.	.
CAISGLAGGDEQYF	TGTGCCATCAGCGGACTAGCGGGGGGGGACGAGCAGTACTTC	TRBV10-3	TRBJ2-7	.	TRBD2
CASSPSGFSYNEQFF	TGTGCCAGCAGCCCCAGCGGGTTCTCCTACAATGAGCAGTTCTTC	TRBV7-2	TRBJ2-1	many	.
CASSPRQGYYGYTF	TGTGCCAGCAGTCCCCGACAGGGGTACTATGGCTACACCTTC	TRBV6-1	TRBJ1-2	few	TRBD1
CASSQTSGSSYNEQFF	TGTGCCAGCAGCCAAACTAGCGGGAGCTCCTACAATGAGCAGTTCTTC	TRBV5-4	TRBJ2-1	.	TRBD2
CGIKTPSGNTIYF	TGTGGCATCAAGACCCCCTCTGGAAACACCATATATTTT	TRBV10-3	TRBJ1-3	.	.
CSKGLAGSVGETQYF	TGCAGTAAGGGACTAGCGGGGTCGGTTGGAGAGACCCAGTACTTC	TRBV20-1	TRBJ2-5	few	TRBD2
CASSRQHLMNTEAFF	TGTGCCAGCAGCCGCCAGCACCTAATGAACACTGAAGCTTTCTTT	TRBV3-1	TRBJ1-1	.	.
CASSFLAGFPDTQYF	TGTGCCAGCAGCTTTCTAGCGGGATTTCCTGATACGCAGTATTTT	TRBV7-6	TRBJ2-3	.	TRBD2
CSAARDRVDIQYF	TGCAGTGCCGCCCGGGACAGGGTAGACATTCAGTACTTC	TRBV20-1	TRBJ2-4	.	TRBD1
CAIPGAGDTQYF	TGTGCCATCCCTGGGGCAGGAGATACGCAGTATTTT	TRBV7-9	TRBJ2-3	.	.
CASSLETGTNTGELFF	TGTGCCAGCAGCTTAGAGACAGGGACGAACACCGGGGAGCTGTTTTTT	TRBV7-6	TRBJ2-2	few	TRBD1
CAINGDGINSYNEQFF	TGTGCCATCAATGGGGACGGCATCAATTCCTACAATGAGCAGTTCTTC	TRBV10-3	TRBJ2-1	many	.
CASSEASYNEQFF	TGTGCCAGCAGCGAGGCCTCCTACAATGAGCAGTTCTTC	TRBV7-2	TRBJ2-1	many	.
CSPGPLPRVSYNEQFF	TGCAGCCCAGGCCCCCTCCCGAGGGTCTCCTACAATGAGCAGTTCTTC	TRBV20-1	TRBJ2-1	.	.
CASSQDWGDLGNQPQHF	TGTGCCAGCAGCCAAGATTGGGGGGACCTCGGCAATCAGCCCCAGCATTTT	TRBV14	TRBJ1-5	few	.
CAISESLDSPRQKLFF	TGTGCCATCAGTGAGTCGTTAGACAGCCCGAGACAAAAACTGTTTTTT	TRBV10-3	TRBJ1-4	many	.